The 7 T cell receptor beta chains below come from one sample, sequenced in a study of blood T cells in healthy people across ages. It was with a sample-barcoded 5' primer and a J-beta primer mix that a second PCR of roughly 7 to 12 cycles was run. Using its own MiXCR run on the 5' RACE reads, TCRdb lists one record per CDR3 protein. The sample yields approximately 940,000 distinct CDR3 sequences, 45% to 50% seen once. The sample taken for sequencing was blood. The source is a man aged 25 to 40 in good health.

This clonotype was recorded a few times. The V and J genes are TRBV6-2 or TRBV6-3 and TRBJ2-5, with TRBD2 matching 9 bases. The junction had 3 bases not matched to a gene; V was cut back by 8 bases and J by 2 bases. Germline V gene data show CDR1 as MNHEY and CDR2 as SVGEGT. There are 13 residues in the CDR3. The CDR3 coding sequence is TGTGCCAGCCAACTAGCGGGTCAAGAGACCCAGTACTTC. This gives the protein CASQLAGQETQYF.

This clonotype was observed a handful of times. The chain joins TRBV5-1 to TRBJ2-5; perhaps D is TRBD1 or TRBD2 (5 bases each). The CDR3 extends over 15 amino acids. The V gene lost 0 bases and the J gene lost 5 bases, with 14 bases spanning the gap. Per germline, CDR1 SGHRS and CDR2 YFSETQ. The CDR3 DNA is TGCGCCAGCAGCTTGGACGGGACCGAATGGGAGACCCAGTACTTC. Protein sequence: CASSLDGTEWETQYF.

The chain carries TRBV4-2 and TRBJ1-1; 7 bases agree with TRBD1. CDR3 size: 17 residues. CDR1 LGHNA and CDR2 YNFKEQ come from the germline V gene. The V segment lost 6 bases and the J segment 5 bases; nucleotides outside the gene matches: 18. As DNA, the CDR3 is TGTGCCAGCAGTCCAGGGACAGCTGGGGATGAGTGGACTGAAGCTTTCTTT. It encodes CASSPGTAGDEWTEAFF.

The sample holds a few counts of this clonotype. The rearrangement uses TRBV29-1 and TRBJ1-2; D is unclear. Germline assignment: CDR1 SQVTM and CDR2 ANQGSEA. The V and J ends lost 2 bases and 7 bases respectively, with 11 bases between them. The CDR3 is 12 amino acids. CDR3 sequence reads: CSVESETVGYTF. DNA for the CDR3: TGCAGCGTTGAATCCGAAACGGTTGGCTACACCTTC.

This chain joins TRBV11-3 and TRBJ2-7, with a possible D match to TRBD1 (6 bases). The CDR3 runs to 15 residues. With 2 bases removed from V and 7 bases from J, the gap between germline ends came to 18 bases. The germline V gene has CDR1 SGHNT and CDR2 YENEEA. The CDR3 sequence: CASSLSQGPYNEQYF. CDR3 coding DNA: TGTGCCAGCAGCTTAAGTCAGGGGCCCTACAATGAGCAGTACTTC.

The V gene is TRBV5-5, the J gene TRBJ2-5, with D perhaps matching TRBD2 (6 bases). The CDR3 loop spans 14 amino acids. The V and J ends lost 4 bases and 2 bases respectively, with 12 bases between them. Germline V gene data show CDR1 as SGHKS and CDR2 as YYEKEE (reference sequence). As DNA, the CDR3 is TGTGCCAGCAGCCCAATGGGGGGACAAGAGACCCAGTACTTC. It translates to CASSPMGGQETQYF.

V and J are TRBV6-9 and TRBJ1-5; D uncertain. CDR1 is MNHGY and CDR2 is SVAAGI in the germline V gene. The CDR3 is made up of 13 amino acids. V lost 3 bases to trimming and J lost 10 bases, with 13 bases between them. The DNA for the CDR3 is TGTGCCAGCAGTTACACCAGCCCCAGTCCCCAGCATTTT. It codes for CASSYTSPSPQHF.